The rows below give T cell receptor beta chains drawn from one sample of a study of beta chain features in type 1 diabetes. Here immunoSEQ multiplex PCR was the method, and the copy in TCRdb shows in-frame clones only, minus some. The repertoire has about 160,000 clones, approximately 7.9% of them found once; the top ten carry about 0.5%. The sample was central memory CD4+ T cells from blood. These receptors all stem from a man aged 18 to 30 with type 1 diabetes. The conserved cysteine and the conserved F or W are not part of the CDR3 here. Fields, in order: V gene, J gene, CDR3 protein.

>TRBV10-3|TRBJ2-7
AISDMKQSNEQY
>TRBV19|TRBJ2-5
ASSGGLQETQY
>TRBV15|TRBJ2-3
ATSSSTDTQY
>TRBV11-2|TRBJ2-7
ASSLDPGGYEQY
>TRBV2|TRBJ2-7
ASSGNRGREQY
>TRBV6-6|TRBJ2-5
ASSYSWGGETQY
>TRBV10-3|TRBJ1-2
AISEGQGIYGYT
>TRBV30|TRBJ2-5
AWSVSGAGYETQY
>TRBV7-9|TRBJ2-7
ASSPIAGGTSREQY
>TRBV6-5|TRBJ1-1
ASSYHGTEAF
>TRBV28|TRBJ1-5
ASILGTGYNQPQH
>TRBV25-1|TRBJ1-1
ASSTTGTKDGEAF
>TRBV11-2|TRBJ2-5
ASSHTDSPLAAQY
>TRBV29-1|TRBJ2-3
SATSGGARDTQY
>TRBV28|TRBJ1-1
ASMSPGNTEAF
>TRBV2|TRBJ2-3
ATQYGTGADTQY
>TRBV27|TRBJ2-7
ASSEGSHEQY
>TRBV5-1|TRBJ2-7
ASSSGTVSYEQY
>TRBV5-1|TRBJ2-3
ASSLGIADTQY
>TRBV7-2|TRBJ2-5
ASSPNQETQY
>TRBV19|TRBJ2-2
ASSILGLRGSGELF
>TRBV18|TRBJ2-5
ASSPRVDGVWETQY